This T cell receptor beta chain emerged from a study of radiation and T cells in renal cell carcinoma. As concerns this clone: Its matching antigen is unknown.

Here immunoSEQ multiplex PCR was the method, and the copy in TCRdb shows in-frame clones only, minus some. The sample lists some 100,000 clones; 84% were seen once. Sample time point: blood 4 weeks post-SBRT, at nephrectomy. As for treatment: 15 Gy SBRT to primary tumor, nephrectomy 4 weeks later. Nephrectomy followed 15 Gy stereotactic body radiation by 4 weeks. Study findings and constraints: In blood, top tumor clones expanded by 2 weeks, shrinking by 4. No pretreatment tumor biopsies were available for baseline clonotypes.

The receptor was isolated from a man aged 60-69 years with renal cell carcinoma. Here the sequenced sample was blood, taken from a patient whose treatment included radiotherapy and nephrectomy.

CDR3 residues: CASSMSSGMTSYEQYF. The CDR3 region has the DNA TGTGCCAGTAGTATGAGCTCCGGAATGACCTCCTACGAGCAGTACTTC. The chain has TRBV19 and TRBJ2-7; D not certain. V lost 3 bases and J lost 0, with 15 bases in between. CDR3 length: 16 residues. In germline, CDR1 is LNHDA, CDR2 SQIVND (reference sequence).